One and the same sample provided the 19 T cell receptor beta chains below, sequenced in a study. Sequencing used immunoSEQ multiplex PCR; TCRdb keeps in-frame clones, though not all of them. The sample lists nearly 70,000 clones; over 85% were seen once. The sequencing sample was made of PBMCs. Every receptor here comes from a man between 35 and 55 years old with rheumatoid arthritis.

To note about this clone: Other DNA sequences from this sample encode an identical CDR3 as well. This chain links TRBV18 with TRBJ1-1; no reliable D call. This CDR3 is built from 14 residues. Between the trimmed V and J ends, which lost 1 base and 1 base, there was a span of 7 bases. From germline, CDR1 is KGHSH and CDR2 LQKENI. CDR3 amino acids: CASSPQGGNTEAFF. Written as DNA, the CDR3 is TGTGCCAGCTCACCACAGGGTGGGAACACTGAAGCTTTCTTT. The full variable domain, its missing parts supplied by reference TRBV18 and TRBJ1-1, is NAGVMQNPRHLVRRRGQEARLRCSPMKGHSHVYWYRQLPEEGLKFMVYLQKENIIDESGMPKERFSAEFPKEGPSILRIQQVVRGDSAAYFCASSPQGGNTEAFFGQGTRLTVV.

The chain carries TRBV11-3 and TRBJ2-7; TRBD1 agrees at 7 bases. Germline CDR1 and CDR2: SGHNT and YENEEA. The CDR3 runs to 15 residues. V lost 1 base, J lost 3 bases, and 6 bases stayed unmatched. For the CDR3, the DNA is TGTGCCAGCAGCTTAGGGCCGGGACAGAGCTACGAGCAGTACTTC. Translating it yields CASSLGPGQSYEQYF.

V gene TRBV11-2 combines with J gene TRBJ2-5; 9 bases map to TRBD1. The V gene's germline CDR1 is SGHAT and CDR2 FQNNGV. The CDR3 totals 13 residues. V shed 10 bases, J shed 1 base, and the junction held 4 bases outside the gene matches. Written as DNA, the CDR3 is TGTGCCACCAACAGGGGGCCCCAAGAGACCCAGTACTTC. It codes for CATNRGPQETQYF.

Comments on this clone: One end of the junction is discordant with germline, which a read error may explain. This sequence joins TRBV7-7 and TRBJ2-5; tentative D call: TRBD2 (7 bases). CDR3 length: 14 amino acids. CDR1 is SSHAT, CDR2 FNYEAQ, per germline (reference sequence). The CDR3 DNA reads TGTGCTAGCAGCTTCGGGGGGCAGGGAGAGACCCAGTACTTC. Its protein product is CASSFGGQGETQYF.

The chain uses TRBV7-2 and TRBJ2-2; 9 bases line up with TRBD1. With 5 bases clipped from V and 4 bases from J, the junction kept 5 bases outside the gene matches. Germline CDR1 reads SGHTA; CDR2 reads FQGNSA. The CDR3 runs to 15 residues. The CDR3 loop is CASSRTGVGTGELFF. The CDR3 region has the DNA TGTGCCAGCAGCCGGACAGGGGTGGGCACCGGGGAGCTGTTTTTT. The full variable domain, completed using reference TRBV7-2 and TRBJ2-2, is GAGVSQSPSNKVTEKGKDVELRCDPISGHTALYWYRQSLGQGLEFLIYFQGNSAPDKSGLPSDRFSAERTGGSVSTLTIQRTQQEDSAVYLCASSRTGVGTGELFFGEGSRLTVL.

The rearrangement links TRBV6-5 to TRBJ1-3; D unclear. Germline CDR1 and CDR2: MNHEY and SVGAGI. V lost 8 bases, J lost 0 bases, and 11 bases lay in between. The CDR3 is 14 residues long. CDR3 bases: TGTGCCAGCGGGTCGCGTAGCTCTGGAAACACCATATATTTT. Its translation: CASGSRSSGNTIYF.

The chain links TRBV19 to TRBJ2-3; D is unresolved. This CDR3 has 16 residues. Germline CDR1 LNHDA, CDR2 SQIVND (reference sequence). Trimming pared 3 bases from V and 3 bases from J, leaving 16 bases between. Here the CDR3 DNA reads TGTGCCAGTAGTATGTTCCCCCCCGAAGTTACAGATACGCAGTATTTT. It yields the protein CASSMFPPEVTDTQYF.

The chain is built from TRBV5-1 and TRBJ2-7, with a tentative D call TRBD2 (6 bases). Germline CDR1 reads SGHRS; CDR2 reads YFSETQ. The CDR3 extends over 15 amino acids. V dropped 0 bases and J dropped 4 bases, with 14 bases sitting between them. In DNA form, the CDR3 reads TGCGCCAGCAGCTTGGATCGGGAGTCGGTATACGAGCAGTACTTC. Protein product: CASSLDRESVYEQYF.

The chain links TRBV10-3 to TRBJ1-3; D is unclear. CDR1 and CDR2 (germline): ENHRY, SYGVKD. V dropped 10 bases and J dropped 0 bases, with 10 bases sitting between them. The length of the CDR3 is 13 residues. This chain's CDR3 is CATQVPSGNTIYF. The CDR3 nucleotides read TGTGCCACCCAGGTGCCCTCTGGAAACACCATATATTTT.

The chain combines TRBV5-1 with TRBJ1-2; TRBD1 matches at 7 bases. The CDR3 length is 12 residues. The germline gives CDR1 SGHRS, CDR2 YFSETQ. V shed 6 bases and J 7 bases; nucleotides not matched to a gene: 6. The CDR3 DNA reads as TGCGCCAGCACCGACAGGGTGGGTGGCTACACCTTC. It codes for CASTDRVGGYTF.

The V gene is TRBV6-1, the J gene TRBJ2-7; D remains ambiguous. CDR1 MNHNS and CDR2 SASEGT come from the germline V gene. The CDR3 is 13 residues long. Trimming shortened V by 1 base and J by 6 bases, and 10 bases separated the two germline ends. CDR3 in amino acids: CASSEGGRSEQYF. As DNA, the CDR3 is TGTGCCAGCAGTGAAGGCGGTCGCAGCGAGCAGTACTTC.

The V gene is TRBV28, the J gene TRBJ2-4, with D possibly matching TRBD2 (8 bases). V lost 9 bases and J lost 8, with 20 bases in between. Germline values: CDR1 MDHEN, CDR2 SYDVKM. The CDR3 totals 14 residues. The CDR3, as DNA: TGTGCCAGTATTAAACAGGGGCGGGGGGACATTCAGTACTTC. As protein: CASIKQGRGDIQYF. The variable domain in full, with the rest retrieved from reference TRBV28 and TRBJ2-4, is DVKVTQSSRYLVKRTGEKVFLECVQDMDHENMFWYRQDPGLGLRLIYFSYDVKMKEKGDIPEGYSVSREKKERFSLILESASTNQTSMYLCASIKQGRGDIQYFGAGTRLSVL.

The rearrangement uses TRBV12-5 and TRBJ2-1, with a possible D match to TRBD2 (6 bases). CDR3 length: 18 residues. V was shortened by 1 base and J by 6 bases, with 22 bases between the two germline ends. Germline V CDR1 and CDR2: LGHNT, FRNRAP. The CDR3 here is CASGLALGRERRTNEQFF. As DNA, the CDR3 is TGTGCTAGTGGTTTGGCCCTGGGACGGGAGCGTCGTACCAATGAGCAGTTCTTC.

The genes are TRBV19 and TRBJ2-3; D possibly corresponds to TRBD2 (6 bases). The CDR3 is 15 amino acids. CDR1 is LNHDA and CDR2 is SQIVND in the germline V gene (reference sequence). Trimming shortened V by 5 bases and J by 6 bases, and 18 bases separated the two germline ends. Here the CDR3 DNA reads TGTGCCAGTAGTGACCCGGGAGAGCGCGGCGATACGCAGTATTTT. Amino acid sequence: CASSDPGERGDTQYF. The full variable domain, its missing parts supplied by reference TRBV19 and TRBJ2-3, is DGGITQSPKYLFRKEGQNVTLSCEQNLNHDAMYWYRQDPGQGLRLIYYSQIVNDFQKGDIAEGYSVSREKKESFPLTVTSAQKNPTAFYLCASSDPGERGDTQYFGPGTRLTVL.

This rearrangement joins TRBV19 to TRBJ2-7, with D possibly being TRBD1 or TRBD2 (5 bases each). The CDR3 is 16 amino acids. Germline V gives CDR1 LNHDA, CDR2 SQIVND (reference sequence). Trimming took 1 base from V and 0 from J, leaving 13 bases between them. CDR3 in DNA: TGTGCCAGTAGTATAGGTCCGGGACGGTCCTCCTACGAGCAGTACTTC. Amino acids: CASSIGPGRSSYEQYF.

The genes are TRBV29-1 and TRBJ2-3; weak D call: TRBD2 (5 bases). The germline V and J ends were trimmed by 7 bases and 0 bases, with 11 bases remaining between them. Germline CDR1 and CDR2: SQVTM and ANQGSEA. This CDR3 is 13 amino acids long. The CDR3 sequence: CSGRSGSTDTQYF. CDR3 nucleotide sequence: TGCAGCGGCAGAAGCGGTAGCACAGATACGCAGTATTTT.

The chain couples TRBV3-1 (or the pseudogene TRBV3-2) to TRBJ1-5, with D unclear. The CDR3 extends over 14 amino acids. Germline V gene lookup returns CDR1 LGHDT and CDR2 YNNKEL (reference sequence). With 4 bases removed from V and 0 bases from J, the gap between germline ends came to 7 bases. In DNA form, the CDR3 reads TGTGCCAGCAGCCTCCTTGGTAGCAATCAGCCCCAGCATTTT. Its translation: CASSLLGSNQPQHF.

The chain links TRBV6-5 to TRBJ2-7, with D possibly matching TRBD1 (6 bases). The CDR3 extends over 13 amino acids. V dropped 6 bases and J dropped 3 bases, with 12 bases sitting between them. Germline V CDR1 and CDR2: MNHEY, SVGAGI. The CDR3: CASRPGQHYEQYF. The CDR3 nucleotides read TGTGCCAGCAGGCCAGGACAGCACTACGAGCAGTACTTC.

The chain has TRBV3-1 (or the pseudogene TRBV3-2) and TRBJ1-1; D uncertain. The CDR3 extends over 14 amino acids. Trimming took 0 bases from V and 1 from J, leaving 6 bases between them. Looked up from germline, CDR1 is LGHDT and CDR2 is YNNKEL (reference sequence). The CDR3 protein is CASSQDWGNTEAFF. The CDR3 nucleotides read TGTGCCAGCAGCCAAGATTGGGGGAACACTGAAGCTTTCTTT.